This T cell receptor (beta chain) is drawn from a study of human T cells and chemical hapten exposure. Via MiXCR, TCRdb re-called the RACE reads, giving one row per CDR3 protein. The table includes some 120,000 distinct CDR3 sequences, 9% to 13% detected once. About this clonotype itself: Its antigen is not known.

Study observations and caveats: Expanded TCRs showed more large CDR3 clusters than pre-sensitization or healthy control sets.

Time point of the sample: patch test 1, 2 weeks after DPC sensitization. The sample's treatment: therapeutic diphenylcyclopropenone sensitization with weekly scalp DPC. The TCR was taken from a woman aged 45-65 years with alopecia areata. Some clones in this sample may be carry-over from other donors' samples. The source material was whole blood, sampled in connection with sensitization to the hapten diphenylcyclopropenone (DPC).

This CDR3 reads CASSDQGFGDNQPQHF. The CDR3 DNA sequence: TGTGCCAGTAGTGACCAGGGGTTTGGGGACAATCAGCCCCAGCATTTT. The rearrangement links TRBV19 to TRBJ1-5; a possible D gene is TRBD1 (6 bases). This CDR3 is built from 16 residues. Per the germline V gene, CDR1 is LNHDA and CDR2 is SQIVND (reference sequence). With 5 bases removed from V and 3 bases from J, the gap between germline ends came to 17 bases.